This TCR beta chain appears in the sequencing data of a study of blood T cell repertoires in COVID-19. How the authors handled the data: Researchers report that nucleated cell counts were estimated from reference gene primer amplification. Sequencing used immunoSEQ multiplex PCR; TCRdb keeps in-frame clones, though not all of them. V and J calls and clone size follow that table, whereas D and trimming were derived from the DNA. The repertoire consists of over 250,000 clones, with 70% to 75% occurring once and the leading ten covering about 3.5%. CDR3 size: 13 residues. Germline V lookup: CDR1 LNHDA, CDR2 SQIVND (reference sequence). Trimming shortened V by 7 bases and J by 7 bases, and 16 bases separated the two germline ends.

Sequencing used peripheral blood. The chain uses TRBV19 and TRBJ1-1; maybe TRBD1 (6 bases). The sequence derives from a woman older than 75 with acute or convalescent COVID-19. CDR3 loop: CASTVRGLGEAFF. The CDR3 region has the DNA TGTGCCAGTACGGTCAGGGGATTAGGTGAAGCTTTCTTT.